These 10 T cell receptor beta chains were all obtained from the same sample, sequenced in a study of blood T cell repertoires in COVID-19. Sequencing used immunoSEQ multiplex PCR; TCRdb keeps in-frame clones, though not all of them. The sample lists approximately 210,000 clones, around four fifths seen once, with 15% in the top ten. The sample comprised PBMCs or T cells enriched from blood (not recorded which). These receptors all come from a middle-aged man who had recovered from COVID-19.

V usage is TRBV7-9 and J usage is TRBJ1-4; D uncertain. This CDR3 comprises 16 residues. Germline CDR1 reads SEHNR; CDR2 reads FQNEAQ (reference sequence). The ends were cut back, 4 bases at V and 5 bases at J, with 17 bases in the middle. The CDR3 region is CASSSDYSFKNEKLFF. The CDR3 DNA follows: TGTGCCAGCAGCTCAGACTACAGCTTTAAGAATGAAAAACTGTTTTTT.

The V and J genes are TRBV30 and TRBJ1-1; D is unclear. Germline V lookup: CDR1 GTSNPN, CDR2 SVGIG (reference sequence). The CDR3 runs to 12 residues. V gave up 0 bases and J gave up 11 bases, with 13 bases separating them. CDR3 amino acids: CAWSVGPTGAFF. CDR3 bases: TGTGCCTGGAGTGTTGGTCCTACGGGGGCTTTCTTT.

This clone came up once. The J gene is TRBJ2-2, the V gene TRBV5-1; perhaps TRBD2 as D (5 bases). V was pared by 6 bases and J by 6 bases, with 15 bases between. This CDR3 comprises 14 residues. In germline, CDR1 is SGHRS, CDR2 YFSETQ. CDR3 nucleotide sequence: TGCGCCAGCAATCCCGGAGGCGCGGCCGGGGAGCTGTTTTTT. Protein sequence: CASNPGGAAGELFF.

This chain uses TRBV19 with TRBJ2-1; D might be TRBD2 (6 bases). Germline lookup yields CDR1 LNHDA and CDR2 SQIVND (reference sequence). This CDR3 contains 18 residues. The V gene lost 6 bases and the J gene lost 8 bases, with 29 bases spanning the gap. This chain's CDR3 is CASSGPPTSPFPRDEQFF. The CDR3 DNA is TGTGCCAGTAGCGGGCCTCCGACTAGTCCATTTCCCCGTGATGAGCAGTTCTTC.

The chain links TRBV18 to TRBJ1-2; TRBD1 agrees at 8 bases. The length of the CDR3 is 15 residues. The germline gives CDR1 KGHSH, CDR2 LQKENI. V dropped 3 bases and J dropped 7; count of bases not matched to a gene: 10. The CDR3 protein is CASSPLGQGIAGYTF. The DNA of the CDR3 is TGTGCCAGCTCACCTCTCGGACAGGGAATCGCTGGCTACACCTTC.

The chain is built from TRBV9 and TRBJ1-6; TRBD1 matches at 8 bases. Germline V gene sequence: CDR1 SGDLS, CDR2 YYNGEE. The CDR3 runs to 15 residues. V dropped 0 bases and J dropped 9; count of bases not matched to a gene: 5. DNA for the CDR3: TGTGCCAGCAGCGTAGGTGAGACAGGGGTTTCACCCCTCCACTTT. It translates to CASSVGETGVSPLHF.

The chain uses TRBV5-1 and TRBJ2-2; tentatively, D is TRBD2 (5 bases). Per germline, CDR1 SGHRS and CDR2 YFSETQ. The CDR3 sequence is 13 residues long. V was trimmed by 3 bases and J by 6 bases, leaving 9 bases between them. In DNA, the CDR3 is TGCGCCAGCAGCTCGATGGAGGCCGGGGAGCTGTTTTTT. The encoded protein is CASSSMEAGELFF.

This chain connects TRBV27 to TRBJ2-5, with 7 nucleotides matching TRBD1. Germline lookup yields CDR1 MNHEY and CDR2 SMNVEV (reference sequence). The CDR3 spans 15 residues. After removal of 5 bases from V and 3 bases from J, the junction contained 9 bases not matched to a gene. Written as DNA, the CDR3 is TGTGCCAGCAGTAAGCGACAGGGTTGGGAAGAGACCCAGTACTTC. It codes for CASSKRQGWEETQYF.

This chain links TRBV9 with TRBJ1-2, with a weak D call TRBD1 (6 bases). The CDR3 spans 14 residues. With 4 bases removed from V and 7 bases from J, the gap between germline ends came to 17 bases. Germline loops: CDR1 SGDLS, CDR2 YYNGEE. The CDR3: CASSPTGIPGGYTF. The CDR3 nucleotides are TGTGCCAGCAGCCCTACAGGGATTCCGGGTGGCTACACCTTC. Variable domain in full (rest from reference TRBV9 and TRBJ1-2): DSGVTQTPKHLITATGQRVTLRCSPRSGDLSVYWYQQSLDQGLQFLIQYYNGEERAKGNILERFSAQQFPDLHSELNLSSLELGDSALYFCASSPTGIPGGYTFGSGTRLTVV.

This clone was seen once. Here the CDR3 DNA reads TGTGCCAGCAGCTTTTCGACAGGGGGCAGCCCTAACTATGGCTACACCTTC. This codes for CASSFSTGGSPNYGYTF. The chain uses TRBV7-2 and TRBJ1-2, with 10 nucleotides matching TRBD1. V gave up 3 bases and J gave up 0 bases; unmatched junction bases: 7. CDR1 SGHTA and CDR2 FQGNSA come from the germline V gene. This CDR3 contains 17 residues. Full variable domain (missing parts from reference TRBV7-2 and TRBJ1-2): GAGVSQSPSNKVTEKGKDVELRCDPISGHTALYWYRQSLGQGLEFLIYFQGNSAPDKSGLPSDRFSAERTGGSVSTLTIQRTQQEDSAVYLCASSFSTGGSPNYGYTFGSGTRLTVV.